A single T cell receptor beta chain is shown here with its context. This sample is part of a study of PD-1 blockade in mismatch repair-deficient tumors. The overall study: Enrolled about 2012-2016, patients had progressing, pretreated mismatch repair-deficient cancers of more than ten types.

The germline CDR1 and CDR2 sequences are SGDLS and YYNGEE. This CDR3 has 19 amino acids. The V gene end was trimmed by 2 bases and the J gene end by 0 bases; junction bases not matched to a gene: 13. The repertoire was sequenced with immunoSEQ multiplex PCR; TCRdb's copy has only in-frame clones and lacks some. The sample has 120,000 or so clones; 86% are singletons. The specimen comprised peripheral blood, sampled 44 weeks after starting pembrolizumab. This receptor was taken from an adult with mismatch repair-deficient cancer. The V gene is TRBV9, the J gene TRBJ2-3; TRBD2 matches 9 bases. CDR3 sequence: CASSVRLAGPGGSTDTQYF. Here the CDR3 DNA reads TGTGCCAGCAGCGTCAGGCTAGCGGGACCCGGAGGGAGCACAGATACGCAGTATTTT.